The clone carrying this T cell receptor beta chain occurred a few times. This sample was included in a study of blood T cell repertoires in COVID-19. The trim removed 4 bases at V and 0 bases at J, leaving 7 bases unmatched. Per germline, CDR1 SGHRS and CDR2 YFSETQ. CDR3 size: 16 residues. The data were produced by immunoSEQ multiplex PCR, yet TCRdb's version contains in-frame clones alone and is incomplete. The top ten hold roughly 17% of the sample, which has 150,000 to 200,000 clones, more than 75% seen once. V and J are TRBV5-1 and TRBJ2-1, with TRBD1 matching 7 bases. The sequencing sample was made of PBMCs or T cells enriched from blood (not recorded which). The sequence derives from a woman aged 45-60 years with acute COVID-19. CDR3 sequence (DNA): TGCGCCAGCAGCCCTACCGGGACAGACTCCTACAATGAGCAGTTCTTC. Amino acids: CASSPTGTDSYNEQFF. The full variable domain, in which reference TRBV5-1 and TRBJ2-1 provide the parts outside the CDR3, is KAGVTQTPRYLIKTRGQQVTLSCSPISGHRSVSWYQQTPGQGLQFLFEYFSETQRNKGNFPGRFSGRQFSNSRSEMNVSTLELGDSALYLCASSPTGTDSYNEQFFGPGTRLTVL.